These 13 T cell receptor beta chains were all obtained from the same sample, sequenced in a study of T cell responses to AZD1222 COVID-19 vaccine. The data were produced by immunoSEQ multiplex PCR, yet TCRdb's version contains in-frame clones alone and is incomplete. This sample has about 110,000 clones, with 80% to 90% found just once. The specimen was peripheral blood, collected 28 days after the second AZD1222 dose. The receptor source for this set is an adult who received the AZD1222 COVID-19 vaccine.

CDR3 sequence (DNA): TGTGCCAGCAGCTTAGTAGTGAAAGAGGTCGGCTACACCTTC. Its protein product is CASSLVVKEVGYTF. The J gene is TRBJ1-2, the V gene TRBV7-8; no reliable D call. The CDR3 extends over 14 amino acids. From germline, CDR1 is SGHVS and CDR2 FQNEAQ. Trimming cost V 1 base and J 8 bases, with 14 bases left between them.

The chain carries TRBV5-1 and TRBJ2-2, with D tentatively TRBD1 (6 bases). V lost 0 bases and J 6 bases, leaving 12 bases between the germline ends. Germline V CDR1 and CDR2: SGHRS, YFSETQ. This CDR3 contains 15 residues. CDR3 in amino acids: CASSLDRVDSGELFF. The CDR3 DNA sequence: TGCGCCAGCAGCTTGGACAGGGTGGATTCCGGGGAGCTGTTTTTT.

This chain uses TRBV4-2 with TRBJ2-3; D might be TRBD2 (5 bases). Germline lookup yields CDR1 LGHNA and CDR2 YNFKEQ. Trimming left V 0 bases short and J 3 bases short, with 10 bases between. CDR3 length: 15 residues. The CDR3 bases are TGTGCCAGCAGCCAAGATGGGGTAGCGACAGATACGCAGTATTTT. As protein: CASSQDGVATDTQYF.

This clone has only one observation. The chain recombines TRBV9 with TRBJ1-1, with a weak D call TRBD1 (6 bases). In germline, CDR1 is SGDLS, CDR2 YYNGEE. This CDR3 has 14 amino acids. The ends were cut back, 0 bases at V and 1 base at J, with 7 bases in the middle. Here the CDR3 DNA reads TGTGCCAGCAGCGTAGAGGGGGGGAACACTGAAGCTTTCTTT. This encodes CASSVEGGNTEAFF.

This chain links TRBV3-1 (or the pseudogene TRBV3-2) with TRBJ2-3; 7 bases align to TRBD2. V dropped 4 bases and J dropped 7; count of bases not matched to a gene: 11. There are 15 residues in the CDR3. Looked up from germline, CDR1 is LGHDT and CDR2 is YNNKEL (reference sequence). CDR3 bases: TGTGCCAGCAGCCCTGCTGGCGGGAGATCAAATACGCAGTATTTT. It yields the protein CASSPAGGRSNTQYF.

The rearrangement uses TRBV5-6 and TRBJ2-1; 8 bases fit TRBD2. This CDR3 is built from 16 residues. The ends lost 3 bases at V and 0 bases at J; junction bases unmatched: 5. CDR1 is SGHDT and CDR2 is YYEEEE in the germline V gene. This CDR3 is CASSWLRGGSYNEQFF. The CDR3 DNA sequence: TGTGCCAGCAGCTGGCTCCGGGGGGGCTCCTACAATGAGCAGTTCTTC.

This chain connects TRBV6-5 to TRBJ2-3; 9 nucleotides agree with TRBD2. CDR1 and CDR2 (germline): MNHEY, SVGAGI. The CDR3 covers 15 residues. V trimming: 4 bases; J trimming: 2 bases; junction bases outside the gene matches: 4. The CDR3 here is CASSLAGVFTDTQYF. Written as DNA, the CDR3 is TGTGCCAGCAGTTTAGCGGGGGTCTTCACAGATACGCAGTATTTT.

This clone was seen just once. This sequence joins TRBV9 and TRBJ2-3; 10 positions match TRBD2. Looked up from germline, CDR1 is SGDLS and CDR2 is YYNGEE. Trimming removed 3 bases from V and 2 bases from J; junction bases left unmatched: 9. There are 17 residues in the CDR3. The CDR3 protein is CASSGRGLAGDTDTQYF. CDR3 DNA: TGTGCCAGCAGCGGCCGGGGGCTAGCGGGAGACACAGATACGCAGTATTTT. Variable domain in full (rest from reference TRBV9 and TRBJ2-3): DSGVTQTPKHLITATGQRVTLRCSPRSGDLSVYWYQQSLDQGLQFLIQYYNGEERAKGNILERFSAQQFPDLHSELNLSSLELGDSALYFCASSGRGLAGDTDTQYFGPGTRLTVL.

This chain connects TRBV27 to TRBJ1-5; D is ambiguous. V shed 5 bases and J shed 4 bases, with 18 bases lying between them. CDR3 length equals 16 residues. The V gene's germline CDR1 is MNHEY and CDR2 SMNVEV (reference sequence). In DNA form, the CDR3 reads TGTGCCAGCAGTCCCCCGGGCCGGCCCTTAAATCAGCCCCAGCATTTT. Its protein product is CASSPPGRPLNQPQHF.

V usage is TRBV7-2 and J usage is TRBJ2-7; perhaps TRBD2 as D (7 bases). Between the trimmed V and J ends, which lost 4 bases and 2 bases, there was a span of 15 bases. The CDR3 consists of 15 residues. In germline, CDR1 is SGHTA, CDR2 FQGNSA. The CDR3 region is CASSSRGGIAYEQYF. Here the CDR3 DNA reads TGTGCCAGCAGCTCAAGGGGGGGGATCGCCTACGAGCAGTACTTC.

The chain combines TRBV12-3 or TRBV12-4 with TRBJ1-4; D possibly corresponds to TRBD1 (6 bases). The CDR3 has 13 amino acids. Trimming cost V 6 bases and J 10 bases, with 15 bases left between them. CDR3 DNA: TGTGCCAGCAGCATACAGGGATACGGAAAACTGTTTTTT. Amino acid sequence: CASSIQGYGKLFF.

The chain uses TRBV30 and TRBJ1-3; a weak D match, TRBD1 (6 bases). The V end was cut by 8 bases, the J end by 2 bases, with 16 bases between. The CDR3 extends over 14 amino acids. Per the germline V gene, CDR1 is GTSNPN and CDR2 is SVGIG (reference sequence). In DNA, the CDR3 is TGTGCCCTTTACCCAGGGGCTGCTGGAAACACCATATATTTT. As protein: CALYPGAAGNTIYF.

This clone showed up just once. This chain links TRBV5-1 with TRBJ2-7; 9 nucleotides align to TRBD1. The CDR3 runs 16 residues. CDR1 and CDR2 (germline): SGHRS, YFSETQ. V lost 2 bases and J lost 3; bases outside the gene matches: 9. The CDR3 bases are TGCGCCAGCAGCTTTGGTACAGGGGGCGCGATCTACGAGCAGTACTTC. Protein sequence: CASSFGTGGAIYEQYF.